Each of the 23 T cell receptor beta chains below was sequenced from the same sample in a study of shared clonotypes between healthy human individuals. Data came from immunoSEQ multiplex PCR; TCRdb stores just in-frame clones and leaves some out. The sample includes some 2,000,000 clones, 95% of them seen just once. The sequenced sample was naive CD4+ T cells sorted from blood. The subset was: CD45RA+ positively selected. These receptor sequences come from a man younger than 35 in good health.

The V and J genes are TRBV6-1 and TRBJ1-1; D is uncertain. The V gene lost 2 bases and the J gene lost 1 base, with 5 bases spanning the gap. Germline V lookup: CDR1 MNHNS, CDR2 SASEGT. This CDR3 region has 13 residues. The DNA of the CDR3 is TGTGCCAGCAGTGAAACAAAGAACACTGAAGCTTTCTTT. Its translation: CASSETKNTEAFF.

V gene TRBV6-5 combines with J gene TRBJ2-1; maybe TRBD1 (5 bases). Per germline, CDR1 MNHEY and CDR2 SVGAGI. Trimming shortened V by 0 bases and J by 6 bases, and 12 bases separated the two germline ends. The CDR3 is made up of 15 amino acids. CDR3 DNA sequence: TGTGCCAGCAGTTACTCTGGTCTAGGGGTCAATGAGCAGTTCTTC. It is translated as CASSYSGLGVNEQFF.

This sequence joins TRBV5-8 and TRBJ2-1; the match to TRBD1 covers 7 bases. This CDR3 is 15 amino acids long. V trimming: 4 bases; J trimming: 3 bases; junction bases outside the gene matches: 7. Germline loops: CDR1 SGHTS, CDR2 YDEGEE. The CDR3 protein is CASSRRQGNYNEQFF. The DNA of the CDR3 is TGTGCCAGCAGCAGGAGACAGGGCAACTACAATGAGCAGTTCTTC.

V and J are TRBV7-6 and TRBJ2-5; D unresolved. Germline V gene lookup returns CDR1 SGHVS and CDR2 FNYEAQ. The CDR3 has 11 amino acids. Trimming removed 7 bases from V and 4 bases from J, with 7 bases in between. CDR3 amino acids: CASNSAETQYF. The CDR3 DNA is TGTGCCAGCAACAGCGCAGAGACCCAGTACTTC.

V gene TRBV7-3 combines with J gene TRBJ2-5; D is undetermined. V lost 2 bases and J lost 1, with 8 bases in between. The germline CDR1 and CDR2 sequences are SGHTA and FQGTGA. The CDR3 covers 14 residues. CDR3 protein: CASSLAPAQETQYF. CDR3 bases: TGTGCCAGCAGCTTAGCTCCTGCCCAAGAGACCCAGTACTTC.

The rearrangement links TRBV14 to TRBJ2-7; D is perhaps TRBD1 or TRBD2 (5 bases each). The CDR3 runs 13 residues. Germline values: CDR1 SGHDN, CDR2 FVKESK. V was clipped by 1 base and J by 7 bases, with 11 bases between them. In DNA, the CDR3 is TGTGCCAGCAGCCAAGCGGGGCGCACAGAGCAGTACTTC. Translating it yields CASSQAGRTEQYF.

The chain joins TRBV30 to TRBJ2-7, with D perhaps matching TRBD1 or TRBD2 (6 bases each). The CDR3 sequence is 14 residues long. Deletions cut 4 bases from V and 3 bases from J, with 16 bases between. CDR1 is GTSNPN and CDR2 is SVGIG in the germline V gene (reference sequence). The CDR3 loop is CAWTGGRVFYEQYF. The CDR3 bases are TGTGCCTGGACTGGGGGGCGGGTCTTCTACGAGCAGTACTTC.

V and J are TRBV19 and TRBJ1-6, with D tentatively TRBD1 (6 bases). Trimming took 10 bases from V and 0 from J, leaving 13 bases between them. The CDR3 sequence is 15 residues long. Germline V gene data show CDR1 as LNHDA and CDR2 as SQIVND (reference sequence). CDR3 amino acids: CANGTTSSYNSPLHF. The CDR3 DNA reads TGTGCCAATGGGACAACGAGCTCCTATAATTCACCCCTCCACTTT.

The rearrangement uses TRBV27 and TRBJ1-5; a possible D gene is TRBD1 (5 bases). The CDR3 totals 13 residues. Looked up from germline, CDR1 is MNHEY and CDR2 is SMNVEV (reference sequence). Trimming removed 3 bases at V and 7 bases at J, with 10 bases between. The CDR3 coding sequence is TGTGCCAGCAGTTTGACAGACCGACAGCCCCAGCATTTT. Protein: CASSLTDRQPQHF.

This clone appeared once. V and J are TRBV11-1 and TRBJ1-6, with a possible D match to TRBD1 (6 bases). The CDR3 contains 14 residues. V lost 3 bases to trimming and J lost 7 bases, with 10 bases between them. The germline gives CDR1 SGHAT, CDR2 FQDESV (reference sequence). The CDR3 here is CASSLDSLNSPLHF. The DNA of the CDR3 is TGTGCCAGCAGCTTGGACAGCTTAAATTCACCCCTCCACTTT.

V and J are TRBV6-1 and TRBJ1-5, with D maybe TRBD1 (5 bases). V lost 5 bases, J lost 7 bases, and 15 bases lay in between. The CDR3 totals 14 residues. Germline V gives CDR1 MNHNS, CDR2 SASEGT. DNA of the CDR3: TGTGCCAGCAGTACGCCTCCCGGGACCCAGCCCCAGCATTTT. This sequence encodes CASSTPPGTQPQHF.

This chain joins TRBV2 and TRBJ1-1; D unresolved. The CDR3 length is 13 residues. Germline lookup yields CDR1 SNHLY and CDR2 FYNNEI. V was pared by 3 bases and J by 1 base, with 6 bases between. CDR3 DNA: TGTGCCAGCAGTGATAACAGGAACACTGAAGCTTTCTTT. Protein: CASSDNRNTEAFF.

The gene calls are TRBV6-6 and TRBJ1-1; D ambiguous. CDR1 and CDR2 (germline): MNHNY, SVGAGI (reference sequence). Deletions cut 2 bases from V and 4 bases from J, with 8 bases between. The CDR3 is made up of 13 amino acids. CDR3 sequence (DNA): TGTGCCAGCAGTTACCCCCAGGCCACTGAAGCTTTCTTT. This gives the protein CASSYPQATEAFF.

The gene calls are TRBV6-5 and TRBJ2-3; 8 bases line up with TRBD1. CDR1 and CDR2 from the germline V gene are MNHEY and SVGAGI. The CDR3 has 14 amino acids. J was trimmed by 7 bases and V by 4 bases; bases with no gene match: 7. The CDR3 sequence is CASSFEQGVNTQYF. For the CDR3, the DNA is TGTGCCAGCAGTTTCGAACAGGGGGTCAATACGCAGTATTTT.

This rearrangement joins TRBV7-6 to TRBJ2-5; 8 bases match TRBD1. Germline values: CDR1 SGHVS, CDR2 FNYEAQ. The V segment lost 1 base and the J segment 7 bases; nucleotides outside the gene matches: 5. This CDR3 has 14 amino acids. The CDR3 DNA sequence: TGTGCCAGCAGCTTAGAAGGGACAGGAGGGACCCAGTACTTC. Protein product: CASSLEGTGGTQYF.

The chain is built from TRBV6-5 and TRBJ2-1; no clear D. CDR3 length: 15 amino acids. Germline CDR1 is MNHEY and CDR2 is SVGAGI. The V end lost 4 bases, the J end lost 8 bases, and 18 bases lay between the germline ends. The CDR3, as DNA: TGTGCCAGCAGTTCTCTGGCCGGGCCTAGGGATGAGCAGTTCTTC. As protein: CASSSLAGPRDEQFF.

This chain connects TRBV10-3 to TRBJ2-5; D gene ambiguous. There are 13 residues in the CDR3. V shed 7 bases and J shed 4 bases, with 13 bases lying between them. CDR1 and CDR2 from the germline V gene are ENHRY and SYGVKD. CDR3 nucleotide sequence: TGTGCCATCATGCGGTCCAGCTCAGAGACCCAGTACTTC. Amino acids: CAIMRSSSETQYF.

This sequence joins TRBV6-1 and TRBJ1-6, with D unresolved. The V gene lost 6 bases and the J gene lost 7 bases, with 7 bases spanning the gap. The CDR3 runs 12 residues. Germline V CDR1 and CDR2: MNHNS, SASEGT. As DNA, the CDR3 is TGTGCCAGCAGGGTTCAAAATTCACCCCTCCACTTT. It translates to CASRVQNSPLHF.

The V and J genes are TRBV5-1 and TRBJ2-7; 9 nucleotides match TRBD1. V was pared by 4 bases and J by 3 bases, with 5 bases of the junction left unmatched. Germline V gene lookup returns CDR1 SGHRS and CDR2 YFSETQ. The CDR3 consists of 14 residues. This CDR3 reads CASSTGTGHYEQYF. The CDR3 nucleotides read TGCGCCAGCAGCACCGGGACAGGGCACTACGAGCAGTACTTC.

V and J are TRBV6-1 and TRBJ1-5; 8 bases are shared with TRBD1. CDR1 MNHNS and CDR2 SASEGT come from the germline V gene. The CDR3 runs to 14 residues. J was trimmed by 2 bases and V by 11 bases; bases with no gene match: 8. The CDR3 sequence: CAASGGKGNQPQHF. In nucleotides, the CDR3 is TGTGCCGCCTCAGGGGGCAAAGGCAATCAGCCCCAGCATTTT.

A word on this clone: One base away lies a much larger clone, so this may be a sequencing read error. Other DNA variants within this sample encode the same CDR3. V usage is TRBV6-1 and J usage is TRBJ2-7; D not certain. CDR1 and CDR2 from the germline V gene are MNHNS and SASEGT. The CDR3 consists of 11 residues. V gave up 2 bases and J gave up 3 bases, with 2 bases separating them. The CDR3 sequence: CASSELYEQYF. The CDR3 DNA is TGTGCCAGCAGTGAACTCTACGAGCAGTACTTC.

The chain couples TRBV7-6 to TRBJ2-2; the D gene is possibly TRBD1 (6 bases). The length of the CDR3 is 14 residues. V lost 3 bases, J lost 6 bases, and 11 bases lay in between. Germline V gene data show CDR1 as SGHVS and CDR2 as FNYEAQ. CDR3 residues: CASSLGATSGELFF. In DNA, the CDR3 is TGTGCCAGCAGCTTGGGGGCCACCTCCGGGGAGCTGTTTTTT.

The chain uses TRBV30 and TRBJ2-2, with D possibly being TRBD1 (6 bases). This CDR3 has 13 amino acids. V shed 6 bases and J shed 6 bases, with 14 bases lying between them. From germline, CDR1 is GTSNPN and CDR2 SVGIG (reference sequence). In DNA, the CDR3 is TGTGCCTGCTCACAGGGTGTGCCCGGGGAGCTGTTTTTT. It translates to CACSQGVPGELFF.